The 8 T cell receptor beta chains given below trace back to one sample, sequenced in a study of blood T cells in healthy people across ages. The second PCR ran about 6 to 11 cycles with a sample-barcoded 5' primer and J-beta primers. TCRdb re-analysed the 5' RACE reads in MiXCR, keeping a single row per CDR3 protein. The table records 800,000 to 950,000 distinct CDR3 sequences, about 27% of them present only once. These data were also reused for a study on T cells of mothers and their children.

The sample was blood. The receptor source for this set is a woman aged 40 to 50 in good health.

The J gene is TRBJ2-7, the V gene TRBV9; no clear D gene. The V end was cut by 1 base, the J end by 1 base, with 18 bases between. In germline, CDR1 is SGDLS, CDR2 YYNGEE. This CDR3 comprises 17 residues. This chain's CDR3 is CASSVSGSGFGSYEQYF. The CDR3 DNA reads as TGTGCCAGCAGCGTATCGGGCAGTGGGTTCGGATCCTACGAGCAGTACTTC.

The genes are TRBV6-2 or TRBV6-3 and TRBJ1-2; possible D gene TRBD1, 5 bases. Trimming left V 6 bases short and J 8 bases short, with 16 bases between. Germline values: CDR1 MNHEY, CDR2 SVGEGT. The CDR3 covers 13 residues. CDR3 region: CASSRGPARGYTF. The CDR3 DNA reads TGTGCCAGCAGCCGGGGACCGGCTAGGGGCTACACCTTC.

The rearrangement uses TRBV20-1 and TRBJ2-5; 7 bases line up with TRBD2. The CDR3 is made up of 15 amino acids. CDR1 is DFQATT, CDR2 SNEGSKA, per germline (reference sequence). Trimming at V came to 0 bases and at J to 0 bases, leaving 4 bases not matched to a gene. CDR3 loop: CSAREAGKYQETQYF. The CDR3 region has the DNA TGCAGTGCTAGAGAAGCGGGGAAGTACCAAGAGACCCAGTACTTC.

This clonotype turned up a few times. The genes are TRBV25-1 and TRBJ2-5; 12 bases fit TRBD2. Germline CDR1 reads MGHDK; CDR2 reads SYGVNS. CDR3 size: 18 residues. The V gene end was trimmed by 3 bases and the J gene end by 0 bases; junction bases not matched to a gene: 8. The CDR3 DNA reads TGTGCCAGCAGTGATGAACTAGCGGGGGGCCTAAACCAAGAGACCCAGTACTTC. Encoded protein: CASSDELAGGLNQETQYF. The variable domain in full, completed from reference TRBV25-1 and TRBJ2-5, reads EADIYQTPRYLVIGTGKKITLECSQTMGHDKMYWYQQDPGMELHLIHYSYGVNSTEKGDLSSESTVSRIRTEHFPLTLESARPSHTSQYLCASSDELAGGLNQETQYFGPGTRLLVL.

A word on this clonotype: This could be a read error, since a much larger clone is one nucleotide away. The V call is TRBV20-1, the J call TRBJ1-2; D is ambiguous. V gave up 3 bases and J gave up 8 bases, with 22 bases separating them. The CDR3 sequence is 15 residues long. The V gene's germline CDR1 is DFQATT and CDR2 SNEGSKA (reference sequence). The CDR3 reads CSARGSFEGSSGYTF. DNA of the CDR3: TGCAGTGCTAGGGGGTCCTTTGAGGGCAGCAGCGGCTACACCTTC.

This rearrangement joins TRBV5-6 to TRBJ1-1, with unresolved D. Germline CDR1 is SGHDT and CDR2 is YYEEEE. This CDR3 region has 15 residues. The V gene lost 0 bases and the J gene lost 8 bases, with 17 bases spanning the gap. The CDR3 DNA reads TGTGCCAGCAGCTTGGGATCCCCACCGAGTGTCGAAGCTTTCTTT. Amino acids: CASSLGSPPSVEAFF.

CDR3 in DNA: TGCGCCAGCAGCCTTCTAGCGGGACAGGGCTCCTACGAGCAGTACTTC. This codes for CASSLLAGQGSYEQYF. The chain couples TRBV5-1 to TRBJ2-7, with D tentatively TRBD1 or TRBD2 (9 bases each). This CDR3 is built from 16 residues. Looked up from germline, CDR1 is SGHRS and CDR2 is YFSETQ. V lost 4 bases and J 0 bases, leaving 17 bases between the germline ends.

At least ten counts were recorded for this clonotype. The rearrangement links TRBV6-5 to TRBJ2-7; perhaps D is TRBD1 or TRBD2 (5 bases each). Germline assignment: CDR1 MNHEY and CDR2 SVGAGI. This CDR3 has 16 residues. V was pared by 6 bases and J by 2 bases, with 20 bases between. The CDR3 bases are TGTGCCAGCAGCCGCAGAATCCGGGACCCTCCCTACGAGCAGTACTTC. This encodes CASSRRIRDPPYEQYF.